This T cell receptor (beta chain) originates from a study of blood T cell repertoires in COVID-19. Study summary: Samples taken during acute and convalescent COVID-19 were collected in the United States, Italy and Spain. PBMCs, B-cell-depleted T cells, or T cells were the source of the cDNA or gDNA that made up the material.

The length of the CDR3 is 16 residues. Trimming pared 3 bases from V and 2 bases from J, leaving 14 bases between. Germline assignment: CDR1 MDHEN and CDR2 SYDVKM. In the original processing: Amplification with reference gene primers provided the estimates of nucleated cell counts. The protocol was immunoSEQ multiplex PCR, while the TCRdb copy is restricted to in-frame clones and leaves out a portion. The D gene and trimming were derived from the DNA, and the V and J assignments and clone size from that table. Found here are about 370,000 clones, roughly 90% of them singletons; the top ten hold 3%. The TCR originated in a woman in her twenties or thirties with COVID-19, enrolled during active disease. The sample was peripheral blood. The chain carries TRBV28 and TRBJ1-3, with D perhaps TRBD1 (5 bases). For the CDR3, the DNA is TGTGCCAGCAGTTTCGGGGGAAGGGCTGCTGGAAACACCATATATTTT. As protein: CASSFGGRAAGNTIYF.